This T cell receptor beta chain was documented in a study of response to subunit inactivated influenza vaccine. In TCRdb, the RT-PCR reads were re-called with MiXCR into one record per CDR3 protein. The sample lists roughly 290,000 distinct CDR3 sequences, 21% seen once, with about 9.4% in the top ten. Sequenced here: PBMCs from blood, sampled less than 22 months after vaccination. The source is a man aged 50 to 75 who received an inactivated influenza vaccine.

CDR3 in DNA: TGTGCCAGCACCAAGATCGGGCAGCGCCAAGAGACCCAGTACTTC. It yields the protein CASTKIGQRQETQYF. The V and J genes are TRBV7-9 and TRBJ2-5; no clear D gene. V dropped 7 bases and J dropped 1 base, with 16 bases sitting between them. The CDR3 sequence is 15 residues long. Looked up from germline, CDR1 is SEHNR and CDR2 is FQNEAQ (reference sequence).